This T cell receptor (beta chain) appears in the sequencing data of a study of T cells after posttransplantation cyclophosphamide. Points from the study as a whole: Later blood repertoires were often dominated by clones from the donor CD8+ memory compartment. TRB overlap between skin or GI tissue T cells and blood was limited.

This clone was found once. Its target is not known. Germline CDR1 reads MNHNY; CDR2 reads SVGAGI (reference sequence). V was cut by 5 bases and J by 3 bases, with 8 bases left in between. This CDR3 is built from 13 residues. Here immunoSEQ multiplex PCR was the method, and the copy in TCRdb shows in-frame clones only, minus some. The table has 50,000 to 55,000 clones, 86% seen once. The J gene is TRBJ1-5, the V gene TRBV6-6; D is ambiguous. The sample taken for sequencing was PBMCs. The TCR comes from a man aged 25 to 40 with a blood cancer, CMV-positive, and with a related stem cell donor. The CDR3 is CASSPITNQPQHF. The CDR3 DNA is TGTGCCAGCAGTCCTATAACCAATCAGCCCCAGCATTTT.